One sample yielded the 2 T cell receptor beta chains listed below, sequenced in a study of T-cell reconstitution after alpha-beta-depleted transplantation in children. This sample's TCRbeta library carried unique molecular identifier barcodes. Using its own MiXCR run on the PCR reads, TCRdb lists one record per CDR3 protein. Here the sample spans under 400,000 distinct CDR3 sequences, more than 20% being singletons. This sample comprised PBMCs, mostly from graft donor cells, obtained 180 days after TCRalphabeta/CD19-depleted stem cell transplant. All receptors come from a male patient younger than 18 who had a stem cell transplant for acute lymphoblastic leukemia, so the T cells may come from the graft donor.

This chain joins TRBV12-3 or TRBV12-4 and TRBJ2-7; D is unclear. The CDR3 spans 13 residues. Trimming took off 2 bases at V and 2 bases at J, with 7 bases between the two ends. The CDR3 coding sequence is TGTGCCAGCAGTTTAAGCAGGACCTACGAGCAGTACTTC. This gives the protein CASSLSRTYEQYF.

This clonotype appeared a few times. The chain employs TRBV7-9 and TRBJ1-1; 8 bases fit TRBD1. Germline CDR1 is SEHNR and CDR2 is FQNEAQ (reference sequence). CDR3 length equals 12 residues. J gave up 4 bases and V 9 bases, and 4 bases lay outside the gene matches. The CDR3 region is CASNRGGTEAFF. In nucleotides, the CDR3 is TGTGCCAGTAACAGGGGGGGCACTGAAGCTTTCTTT.